Listed below are T cell receptor beta chains from one sample, sequenced in a study of T cell responses to AZD1222 COVID-19 vaccine. The method was immunoSEQ multiplex PCR; TCRdb's version includes in-frame clones alone and lacks a portion of them. The sample holds about 200,000 clones, over 85% seen once. Here the sequenced sample was peripheral blood, taken 28 days after the second dose of the MenACWY control vaccine. Receptor source: an adult who received the MenACWY meningococcal vaccine as a control. The CDR3 runs from the conserved cysteine through the conserved F or W. The order of the fields is CDR3 protein, CDR3 DNA, D gene, V gene, J gene, clone size. The D gene is left open where the match is weak. Expanded clones get a size class; other rows say once, few or many, or leave the size out.

CASSLQQEEPQHF	TGTGCCAGCAGTTTACAACAGGAGGAGCCCCAGCATTTT	.	TRBV12-3/TRBV12-4	TRBJ1-5	.
CSVVGLAGANEQFF	TGCAGCGTTGTGGGACTAGCGGGGGCCAATGAGCAGTTCTTC	TRBD2	TRBV29-1	TRBJ2-1	.
CASGFFEGAEAFF	TGTGCTAGTGGTTTTTTCGAGGGCGCTGAAGCTTTCTTT	.	TRBV12-5	TRBJ1-1	.
CASSRDSGTQYF	TGTGCCAGCAGCCGGGACAGCGGTACGCAGTATTTT	TRBD1	TRBV6-5	TRBJ2-3	.
CASSFTGGQETQYF	TGTGCCAGCAGTTTTACTGGGGGACAAGAGACCCAGTACTTC	.	TRBV28	TRBJ2-5	.
CASSRGSYEQYF	TGTGCCAGCAGTCGAGGATCGTACGAGCAGTACTTC	.	TRBV6-5	TRBJ2-7	.
CASSLGRGRGIQYF	TGTGCCAGCAGCTTAGGGCGGGGGCGAGGCATTCAGTACTTC	.	TRBV7-8	TRBJ2-4	.
CASSEVRDEQFF	TGTGCCAGCAGTGAAGTGCGCGATGAGCAGTTCTTC	.	TRBV2	TRBJ2-1	.
CASGRGGTEAFF	TGTGCCAGCGGCAGAGGGGGCACTGAAGCTTTCTTT	.	TRBV9	TRBJ1-1	.
CASRGGQLVHGYTF	TGTGCCAGCAGGGGGGGACAGCTGGTTCATGGCTACACCTTC	TRBD1	TRBV9	TRBJ1-2	few
CASSLDLGGDYGYTF	TGTGCCAGCAGCTTAGATCTCGGGGGGGACTATGGCTACACCTTC	.	TRBV11-3	TRBJ1-2	.
CASRNTGGAYEQYF	TGTGCCAGCAGGAACACAGGGGGGGCCTACGAGCAGTACTTC	.	TRBV6-5	TRBJ2-7	.
CASSHRKGSDQPQHF	TGTGCCAGCAGCCATCGAAAGGGTTCGGATCAGCCCCAGCATTTT	.	TRBV3-1/TRBV3-2	TRBJ1-5	.
CASSPQTRGNQPQHF	TGTGCCAGTAGTCCCCAAACCAGGGGGAATCAGCCCCAGCATTTT	TRBD1	TRBV19	TRBJ1-5	.
CASSQDPQGFGNTIYF	TGTGCCAGCAGCCAAGATCCCCAAGGCTTCGGAAACACCATATATTTT	.	TRBV14	TRBJ1-3	.
CASSLDWGRYYGYTF	TGTGCCAGCAGCTTGGACTGGGGACGGTACTATGGCTACACCTTC	.	TRBV5-5	TRBJ1-2	.
CASSVGATASGVPYEQYF	TGTGCCAGCAGCGTAGGGGCAACTGCTAGCGGGGTCCCCTACGAGCAGTACTTC	TRBD2	TRBV9	TRBJ2-7	.
CASSPRTGTYEQYF	TGTGCCAGCAGTCCACGGACAGGGACCTACGAGCAGTACTTC	TRBD1	TRBV27	TRBJ2-7	once
CASSEVGNSQPQHF	TGTGCCAGCAGCGAAGTGGGTAACAGTCAGCCCCAGCATTTT	.	TRBV9	TRBJ1-5	.
CASSPWDRGYEQYF	TGTGCCAGCAGCCCTTGGGACAGGGGTTACGAGCAGTACTTC	TRBD1	TRBV3-1/TRBV3-2	TRBJ2-7	.
CASSLVDEQYF	TGCGCCAGCAGCTTGGTGGACGAGCAGTACTTC	.	TRBV5-1	TRBJ2-7	.
CASSDYRYEQYF	TGTGCCAGCAGTGATTACAGGTACGAGCAGTACTTC	.	TRBV6-1	TRBJ2-7	.
CASSSLGRQFF	TGTGCCAGCAGCTCGTTGGGGAGGCAGTTCTTC	.	TRBV13	TRBJ2-1	.
CASNKPGTGAALHF	TGTGCCAGTAACAAGCCAGGAACAGGAGCGGCCCTCCACTTT	.	TRBV19	TRBJ1-6	.
CASSQALLAGVSGELFF	TGTGCCAGCAGCCAAGCCCTCCTAGCGGGAGTTTCCGGGGAGCTGTTTTTT	TRBD2	TRBV14	TRBJ2-2	.
CASSPRATSSYNEQFF	TGTGCCAGCAGCCCGCGAGCCACCAGCTCCTACAATGAGCAGTTCTTC	.	TRBV4-2	TRBJ2-1	.
CATSDRSSGGTDTQYF	TGTGCCACCAGTGATCGCTCTAGCGGGGGCACAGATACGCAGTATTTT	TRBD2	TRBV24-1	TRBJ2-3	.
CSAREGVRQYF	TGCAGTGCTAGAGAAGGTGTGCGGCAGTATTTT	.	TRBV20-1	TRBJ2-3	.
CASKTLYEQYF	TGTGCCAGCAAGACATTGTACGAGCAGTACTTC	.	TRBV6-5	TRBJ2-7	.
CSVDPLSIGQLNTEAFF	TGCAGCGTTGATCCCCTTTCTATCGGACAGTTGAACACTGAAGCTTTCTTT	.	TRBV29-1	TRBJ1-1	.
CASTVIPSNNEQFF	TGTGCCAGCACAGTGATACCCTCAAACAATGAGCAGTTCTTC	.	TRBV11-2	TRBJ2-1	.
CASSLGQGEDTEAFF	TGTGCCAGCAGCTTAGGACAGGGGGAGGATACTGAAGCTTTCTTT	TRBD1	TRBV11-3	TRBJ1-1	.
CASSDSLRRGFSKPWDEQYF	TGTGCCAGCAGTGACTCACTTCGTCGCGGCTTTAGCAAGCCTTGGGACGAGCAGTACTTC	.	TRBV6-4	TRBJ2-7	.
CASSQPGQGSEKLFF	TGTGCCAGCAGCCAGCCGGGACAGGGTAGCGAAAAACTGTTTTTT	TRBD1	TRBV3-1/TRBV3-2	TRBJ1-4	.
CASSLARQGAEAFF	TGTGCCAGCAGCTTAGCGAGGCAGGGGGCTGAAGCTTTCTTT	TRBD1	TRBV7-2	TRBJ1-1	.
CASSSPSGDPYEQYF	TGTGCCAGCAGTTCCCCTAGCGGGGACCCTTACGAGCAGTACTTC	TRBD2	TRBV27	TRBJ2-7	.
CASSLVHRKAEAFF	TGTGCCAGCAGCTTAGTGCACAGAAAGGCTGAAGCTTTCTTT	.	TRBV7-2	TRBJ1-1	.
CASSFQGGTEAFF	TGTGCCAGCAGTTTTCAAGGGGGCACTGAAGCTTTCTTT	.	TRBV12-3/TRBV12-4	TRBJ1-1	once
CASSLYGEVDTEAFF	TGTGCCAGCAGCTTGTACGGGGAAGTCGACACTGAAGCTTTCTTT	.	TRBV5-4	TRBJ1-1	.
CAWSVAGGETQYF	TGTGCCTGGAGTGTAGCGGGGGGAGAGACCCAGTACTTC	TRBD2	TRBV30	TRBJ2-5	.
CASSIAADRDLYGYTF	TGTGCCAGTAGTATAGCCGCGGACAGGGACCTCTATGGCTACACCTTC	TRBD1	TRBV19	TRBJ1-2	once
CASSFRALTSGRPGELFF	TGCGCCAGCAGCTTCCGGGCATTGACTAGCGGGAGACCCGGGGAGCTGTTTTTT	TRBD2	TRBV5-1	TRBJ2-2	.
CASSYGQGAYNSPLHF	TGTGCCAGCAGTTACGGGCAGGGCGCCTATAATTCACCCCTCCACTTT	.	TRBV6-5	TRBJ1-6	.
CASGFSGEWKTQYF	TGTGCTAGTGGTTTTTCCGGGGAGTGGAAGACCCAGTACTTC	.	TRBV12-5	TRBJ2-5	few
CASSPAGSGNTIYF	TGTGCCAGCTCACCGGCAGGCTCTGGAAACACCATATATTTT	.	TRBV18	TRBJ1-3	.
CASSADRGGGSPLHF	TGTGCCAGCAGCGCCGACAGGGGAGGTGGATCACCCCTCCACTTT	TRBD1	TRBV9	TRBJ1-6	.
CAPEAGAFTYSYEQYF	TGTGCCCCCGAAGCGGGAGCCTTTACATATTCCTACGAGCAGTACTTC	TRBD2	TRBV24-1	TRBJ2-7	.
CASRDGRGTVGYTF	TGTGCCAGCAGGGACGGACGGGGAACGGTTGGCTACACCTTC	.	TRBV6-5	TRBJ1-2	once
CATSPAVRRNTEAFF	TGTGCCACCAGCCCTGCCGTGCGGAGGAACACTGAAGCTTTCTTT	.	TRBV24-1	TRBJ1-1	.
CASSVGLYHEQYF	TGTGCCAGCAGCGTTGGACTCTACCACGAGCAGTACTTC	.	TRBV9	TRBJ2-7	.
CAINRAGTRADTQYF	TGTGCCATCAACCGAGCGGGGACAAGAGCAGATACGCAGTATTTT	.	TRBV10-3	TRBJ2-3	.
CAIRMSGSSGANVLTF	TGTGCCATCAGGATGAGCGGGAGCTCTGGGGCCAACGTCCTGACTTTC	TRBD2	TRBV10-3	TRBJ2-6	.
CASSFRGIGEKLFF	TGTGCCAGCAGCTTCCGAGGGATCGGTGAAAAACTGTTTTTT	.	TRBV5-6	TRBJ1-4	.
CASMAGTDYGYTF	TGTGCCAGCATGGCAGGGACTGACTATGGCTACACCTTC	.	TRBV6-5	TRBJ1-2	.
CAQRSGRGPDTQYF	TGTGCCCAAAGGAGTGGGAGGGGCCCAGATACGCAGTATTTT	TRBD2	TRBV27	TRBJ2-3	.